This TCR beta chain originates from a study of shared clonotypes between healthy human individuals. In replicate PCRs of sorted subsets, around 200 ng DNA, 29,000 or so T cell genomes, was used. Sequencing used immunoSEQ multiplex PCR; TCRdb keeps in-frame clones, though not all of them. The sample has over 2 million clones; 85% to 95% are singletons. The ends were cut back, 4 bases at V and 13 bases at J, with 22 bases in the middle. The CDR3 covers 14 residues. Germline V gene data show CDR1 as SGHAT and CDR2 as FQNNGV. The V call is TRBV11-2, the J call TRBJ2-5, with D possibly TRBD2 on 5 matching bases. The sample was naive CD4+ T cells sorted from blood. Sample subset: CD45RA+ positively selected. This sequence originates from a man younger than 35 in good health. Written as DNA, the CDR3 is TGTGCCAGCAGCTCAGGACTGTTAAGTGGTCCCAGGTACTTC. Translating gives CASSSGLLSGPRYF.